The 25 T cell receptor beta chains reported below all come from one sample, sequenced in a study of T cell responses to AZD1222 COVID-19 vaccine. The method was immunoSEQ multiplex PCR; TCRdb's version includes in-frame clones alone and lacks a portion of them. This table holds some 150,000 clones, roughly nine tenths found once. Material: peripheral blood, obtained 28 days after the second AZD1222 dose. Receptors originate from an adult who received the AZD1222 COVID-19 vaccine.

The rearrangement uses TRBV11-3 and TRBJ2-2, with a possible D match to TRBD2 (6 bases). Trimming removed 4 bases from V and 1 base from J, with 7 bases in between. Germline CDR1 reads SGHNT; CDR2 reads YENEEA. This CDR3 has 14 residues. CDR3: CASSWRGNTGELFF. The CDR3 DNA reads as TGTGCCAGCAGCTGGCGGGGGAACACCGGGGAGCTGTTTTTT.

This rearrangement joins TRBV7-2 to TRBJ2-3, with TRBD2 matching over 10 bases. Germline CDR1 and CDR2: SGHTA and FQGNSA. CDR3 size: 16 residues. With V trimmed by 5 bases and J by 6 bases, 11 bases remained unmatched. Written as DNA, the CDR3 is TGTGCCAGCAGCACAATAGCGGGAGGATCGGCGGATACGCAGTATTTT. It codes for CASSTIAGGSADTQYF.

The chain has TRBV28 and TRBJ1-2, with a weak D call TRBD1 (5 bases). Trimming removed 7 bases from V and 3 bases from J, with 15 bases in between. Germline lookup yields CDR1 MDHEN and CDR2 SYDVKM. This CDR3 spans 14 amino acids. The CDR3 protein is CASTQGRPYYGYTF. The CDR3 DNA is TGTGCCAGCACCCAGGGCAGACCGTACTATGGCTACACCTTC.

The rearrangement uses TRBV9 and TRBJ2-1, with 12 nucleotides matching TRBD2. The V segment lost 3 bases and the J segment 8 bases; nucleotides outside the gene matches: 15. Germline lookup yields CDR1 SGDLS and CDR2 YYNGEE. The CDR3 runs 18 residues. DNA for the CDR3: TGTGCCAGCAGCGCAGCGCTAGCGGGAGGGATCTCGGTTGATGAGCAGTTCTTC. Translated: CASSAALAGGISVDEQFF.

The CDR3 region is CASSKQASGSDTQYF. The DNA for the CDR3 is TGTGCCAGCAGCAAGCAGGCTAGCGGGAGCGATACGCAGTATTTT. The gene calls are TRBV7-2 and TRBJ2-3, with 10 nucleotides matching TRBD2. Germline V gene sequence: CDR1 SGHTA, CDR2 FQGNSA. V lost 5 bases to trimming and J lost 6 bases; unmatched junction nucleotides: 8. The CDR3 is 15 residues long.

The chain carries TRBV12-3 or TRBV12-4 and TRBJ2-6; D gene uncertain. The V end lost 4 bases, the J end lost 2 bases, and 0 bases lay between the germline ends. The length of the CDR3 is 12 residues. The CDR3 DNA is TGTGCCAGCAGTTCTGGGGCCAACGTCCTGACTTTC. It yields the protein CASSSGANVLTF.

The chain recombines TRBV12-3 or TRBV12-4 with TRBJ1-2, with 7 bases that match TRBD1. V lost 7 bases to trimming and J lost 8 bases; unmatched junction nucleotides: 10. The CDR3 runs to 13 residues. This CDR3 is CASNSDRVYGYTF. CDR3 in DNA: TGTGCCAGCAATTCTGACAGGGTGTACGGCTACACCTTC.

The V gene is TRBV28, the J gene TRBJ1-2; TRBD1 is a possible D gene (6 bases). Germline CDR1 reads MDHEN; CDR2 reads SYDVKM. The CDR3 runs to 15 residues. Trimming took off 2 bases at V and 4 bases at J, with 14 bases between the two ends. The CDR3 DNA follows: TGTGCCAGCAGTTTAGGGGGGGCGAGGCCCTATGGCTACACCTTC. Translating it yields CASSLGGARPYGYTF.

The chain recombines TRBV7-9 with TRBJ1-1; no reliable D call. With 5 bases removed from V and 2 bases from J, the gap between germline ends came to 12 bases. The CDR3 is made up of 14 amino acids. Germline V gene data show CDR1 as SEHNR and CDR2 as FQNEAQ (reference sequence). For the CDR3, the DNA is TGTGCCAGCAGCCCCCCTGGTTCCAACACTGAAGCTTTCTTT. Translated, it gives CASSPPGSNTEAFF.

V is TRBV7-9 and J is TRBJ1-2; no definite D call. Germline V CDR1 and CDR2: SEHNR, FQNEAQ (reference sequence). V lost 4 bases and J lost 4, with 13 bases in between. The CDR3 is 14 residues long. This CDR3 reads CASSYSMGPYGYTF. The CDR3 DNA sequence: TGTGCCAGCAGCTACTCTATGGGCCCCTATGGCTACACCTTC.

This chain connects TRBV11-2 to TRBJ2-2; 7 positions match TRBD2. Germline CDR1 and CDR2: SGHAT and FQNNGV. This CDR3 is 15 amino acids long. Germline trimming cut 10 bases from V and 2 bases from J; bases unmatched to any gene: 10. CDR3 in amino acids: CATSPPGLNTGELFF. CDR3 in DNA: TGTGCCACCTCCCCCCCGGGACTAAACACCGGGGAGCTGTTTTTT.

As DNA, the CDR3 is TGTGCCAGCAGTTTATCTGCAGCCAATCAGCCCCAGCATTTT. As protein: CASSLSAANQPQHF. The chain recombines TRBV27 with TRBJ1-5; D is unresolved. This CDR3 comprises 14 residues. Trimming took off 0 bases at V and 3 bases at J, with 6 bases between the two ends. The germline CDR1 and CDR2 sequences are MNHEY and SMNVEV (reference sequence).

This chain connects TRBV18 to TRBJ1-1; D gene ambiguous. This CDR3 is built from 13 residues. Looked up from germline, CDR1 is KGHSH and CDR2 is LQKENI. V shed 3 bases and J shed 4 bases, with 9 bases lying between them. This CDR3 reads CASSPGEGTEAFF. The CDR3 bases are TGTGCCAGCTCACCGGGAGAGGGCACTGAAGCTTTCTTT.

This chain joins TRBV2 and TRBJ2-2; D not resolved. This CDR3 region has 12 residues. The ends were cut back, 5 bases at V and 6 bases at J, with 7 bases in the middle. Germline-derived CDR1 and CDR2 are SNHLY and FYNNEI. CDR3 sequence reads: CASSYDSGELFF. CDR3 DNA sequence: TGTGCCAGCAGTTATGATTCCGGGGAGCTGTTTTTT.

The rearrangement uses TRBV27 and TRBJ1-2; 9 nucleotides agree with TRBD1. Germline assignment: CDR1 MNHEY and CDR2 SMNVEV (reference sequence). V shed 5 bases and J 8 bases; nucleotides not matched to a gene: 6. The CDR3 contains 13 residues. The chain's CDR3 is CASSPTGGVGYTF. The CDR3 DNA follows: TGTGCCAGCAGTCCTACAGGGGGCGTAGGCTACACCTTC.

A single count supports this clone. CDR3 protein: CASSASQSRGNTEAFF. The CDR3 nucleotides are TGTGCCAGCTCAGCTTCTCAATCCAGGGGAAACACTGAAGCTTTCTTT. The chain employs TRBV18 and TRBJ1-1; D may be TRBD1 (6 bases). CDR1 and CDR2 from the germline V gene are KGHSH and LQKENI. The CDR3 loop spans 16 amino acids. V was pared by 5 bases and J by 2 bases, with 18 bases between.

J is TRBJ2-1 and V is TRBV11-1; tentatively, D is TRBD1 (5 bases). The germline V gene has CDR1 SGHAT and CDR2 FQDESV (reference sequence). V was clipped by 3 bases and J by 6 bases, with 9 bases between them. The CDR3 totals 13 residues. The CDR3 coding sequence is TGTGCCAGCAGCTTCGACAGTCGCAATGAGCAGTTCTTC. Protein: CASSFDSRNEQFF.

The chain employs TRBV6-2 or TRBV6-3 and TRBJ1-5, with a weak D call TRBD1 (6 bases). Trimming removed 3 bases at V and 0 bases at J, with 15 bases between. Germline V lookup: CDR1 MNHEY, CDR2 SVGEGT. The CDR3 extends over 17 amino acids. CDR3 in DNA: TGTGCCAGCAGTTATCACAACAGGGATTATAGCAATCAGCCCCAGCATTTT. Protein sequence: CASSYHNRDYSNQPQHF.

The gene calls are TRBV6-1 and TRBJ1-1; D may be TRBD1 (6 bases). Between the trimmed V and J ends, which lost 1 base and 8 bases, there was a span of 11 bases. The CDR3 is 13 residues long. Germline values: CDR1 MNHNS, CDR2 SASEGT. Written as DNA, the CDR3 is TGTGCCAGCAGTGAAGGGGGGGGGCCCGAAGCTTTCTTT. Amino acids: CASSEGGGPEAFF.

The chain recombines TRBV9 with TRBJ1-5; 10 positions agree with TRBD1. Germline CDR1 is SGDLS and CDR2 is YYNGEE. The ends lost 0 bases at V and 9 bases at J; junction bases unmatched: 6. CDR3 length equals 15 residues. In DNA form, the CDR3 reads TGTGCCAGCAGCGTAGAGGGACAGGGGTCGGGGCCCCAGCATTTT. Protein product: CASSVEGQGSGPQHF. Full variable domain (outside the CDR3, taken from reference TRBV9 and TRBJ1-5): DSGVTQTPKHLITATGQRVTLRCSPRSGDLSVYWYQQSLDQGLQFLIQYYNGEERAKGNILERFSAQQFPDLHSELNLSSLELGDSALYFCASSVEGQGSGPQHFGDGTRLSIL.

CDR3 bases: TGCGCCAGCAGCTTGGATTCGGGACCTGGAAACACCATATATTTT. It translates to CASSLDSGPGNTIYF. The rearrangement uses TRBV5-1 and TRBJ1-3; possibly TRBD1 for D (5 bases). The ends were cut back, 0 bases at V and 2 bases at J, with 9 bases in the middle. Germline CDR1 reads SGHRS; CDR2 reads YFSETQ. CDR3 size: 15 residues.

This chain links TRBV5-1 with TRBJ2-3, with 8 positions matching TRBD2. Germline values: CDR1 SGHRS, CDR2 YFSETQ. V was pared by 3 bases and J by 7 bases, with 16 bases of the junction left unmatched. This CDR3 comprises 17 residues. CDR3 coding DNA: TGCGCCAGCAGCTATGAGGAATGGAAGCGGGAGTTTAATACGCAGTATTTT. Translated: CASSYEEWKREFNTQYF. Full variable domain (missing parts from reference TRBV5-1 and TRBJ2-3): KAGVTQTPRYLIKTRGQQVTLSCSPISGHRSVSWYQQTPGQGLQFLFEYFSETQRNKGNFPGRFSGRQFSNSRSEMNVSTLELGDSALYLCASSYEEWKREFNTQYFGPGTRLTVL.

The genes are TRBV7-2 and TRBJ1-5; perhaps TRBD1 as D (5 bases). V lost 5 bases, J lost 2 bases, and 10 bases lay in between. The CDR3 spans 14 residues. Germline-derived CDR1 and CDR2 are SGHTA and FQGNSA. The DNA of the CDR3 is TGTGCCAGCAGCCGTCAGGGCGGCAATCAGCCCCAGCATTTT. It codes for CASSRQGGNQPQHF.

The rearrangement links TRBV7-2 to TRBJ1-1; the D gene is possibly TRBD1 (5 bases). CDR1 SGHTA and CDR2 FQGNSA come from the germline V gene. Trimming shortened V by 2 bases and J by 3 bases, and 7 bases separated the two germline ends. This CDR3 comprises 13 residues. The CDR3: CASSLQGDTEAFF. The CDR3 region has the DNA TGTGCCAGCAGCTTACAAGGGGACACTGAAGCTTTCTTT.

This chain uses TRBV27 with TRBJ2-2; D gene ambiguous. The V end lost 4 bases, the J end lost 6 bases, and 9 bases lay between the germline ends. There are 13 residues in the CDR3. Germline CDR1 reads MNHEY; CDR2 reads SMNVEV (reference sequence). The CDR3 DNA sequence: TGTGCCAGCAGTTCCGGCATCCCCGGGGAGCTGTTTTTT. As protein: CASSSGIPGELFF.